These 29 T cell receptor beta chains came from one sample sequenced in a study of blood T cell repertoires in COVID-19. Generated by immunoSEQ multiplex PCR, the TCRdb table keeps only in-frame clones and is missing some. The table includes about 31,000 clones, roughly nine tenths detected once. Sequencing was done on a sample of peripheral blood. These receptors came from a human donor with active COVID-19. The donor label of this sample is uncertain.

This rearrangement joins TRBV4-3 to TRBJ2-3, with D possibly matching TRBD2 (5 bases). Germline V lookup: CDR1 LGHNA, CDR2 YSLEER. V lost 3 bases and J lost 4, with 17 bases in between. The CDR3 is 16 residues long. The CDR3 loop is CASSHKLSRGSDTQYF. CDR3 in DNA: TGCGCCAGCAGCCACAAACTAAGTCGGGGTTCAGATACGCAGTATTTT.

V usage is TRBV3-1 (or the pseudogene TRBV3-2) and J usage is TRBJ1-2; D not resolved. CDR3 length equals 13 residues. From germline, CDR1 is LGHDT and CDR2 YNNKEL (reference sequence). V gave up 1 base and J gave up 9 bases, with 12 bases separating them. The CDR3 DNA reads TGTGCCAGCAGCCAAGGGGAGGGTGGTCGCTACACCTTC. This gives the protein CASSQGEGGRYTF.

V usage is TRBV5-1 and J usage is TRBJ1-6, with D perhaps matching TRBD1 (5 bases). V gave up 0 bases and J gave up 10 bases, with 8 bases separating them. Germline CDR1 reads SGHRS; CDR2 reads YFSETQ. The CDR3 loop spans 13 amino acids. The CDR3 loop reads CASSLGTSSPLHF. CDR3 sequence (DNA): TGCGCCAGCAGCTTGGGGACAAGCTCACCCCTCCACTTT.

The V gene is TRBV3-1 (or the pseudogene TRBV3-2), the J gene TRBJ1-5, with a tentative D call TRBD1 (5 bases). The V and J ends lost 1 base and 4 bases respectively, with 11 bases between them. Per the germline V gene, CDR1 is LGHDT and CDR2 is YNNKEL (reference sequence). This CDR3 is 15 amino acids long. CDR3 in amino acids: CASSQGGLRNQPQHF. The CDR3 DNA reads as TGTGCCAGCAGCCAAGGGGGACTAAGGAATCAGCCCCAGCATTTT.

The gene calls are TRBV20-1 and TRBJ2-3; 7 nucleotides line up with TRBD2. The CDR3 totals 15 residues. Germline CDR1 reads DFQATT; CDR2 reads SNEGSKA (reference sequence). J was trimmed by 5 bases and V by 3 bases; bases with no gene match: 11. The CDR3 sequence is CSASRGLGGRDTQYF. The CDR3 coding sequence is TGCAGTGCTAGTCGCGGACTAGGCGGACGAGATACGCAGTATTTT.

The chain uses TRBV9 and TRBJ2-2; D is unclear. CDR1 is SGDLS, CDR2 YYNGEE, per germline. V dropped 3 bases and J dropped 0 bases, with 15 bases sitting between them. This CDR3 contains 17 residues. For the CDR3, the DNA is TGTGCCAGCAGCGCGCCCCGGTCCTACGCGAACACCGGGGAGCTGTTTTTT. Its translation: CASSAPRSYANTGELFF.

The chain joins TRBV19 to TRBJ2-1; 12 positions match TRBD2. The CDR3 loop spans 14 amino acids. With 9 bases clipped from V and 4 bases from J, the junction kept 4 bases outside the gene matches. The V gene's germline CDR1 is LNHDA and CDR2 SQIVND (reference sequence). The CDR3 sequence: CASRLAGVYNEQFF. CDR3 DNA: TGTGCCAGCAGACTAGCGGGAGTGTACAATGAGCAGTTCTTC.

The rearrangement joins TRBV3-1 (or the pseudogene TRBV3-2) to TRBJ2-3, with unresolved D. V was pared by 4 bases and J by 6 bases, with 8 bases between. CDR3 size: 12 residues. The germline V gene has CDR1 LGHDT and CDR2 YNNKEL (reference sequence). This CDR3 reads CASSPGLDTQYF. The CDR3 DNA follows: TGTGCCAGCAGCCCAGGCTTGGATACGCAGTATTTT.

V is TRBV28 and J is TRBJ2-3; 16 bases line up with TRBD2. This CDR3 region has 17 residues. V lost 5 bases, J lost 5 bases, and 7 bases stayed unmatched. Germline V gene data show CDR1 as MDHEN and CDR2 as SYDVKM. Here the CDR3 reads CASSLGLAGGRGDTQYF. The CDR3 DNA follows: TGTGCCAGCAGTCTGGGACTAGCGGGAGGGAGGGGAGATACGCAGTATTTT.

The chain employs TRBV21-1 and TRBJ2-1; the table's D gene call, TRBD1, was not cross checked with the DNA. TRBV21-1 is termed a pseudogene. This CDR3 comprises 14 residues. The CDR3 DNA sequence: TGTGCCAGCAGCATTTCGGACAGGGGATGGGAGCAGTTCTTC. It codes for CASSISDRGWEQFF.

V is TRBV6-5 and J is TRBJ1-1, with D perhaps matching TRBD1 (6 bases). In germline, CDR1 is MNHEY, CDR2 SVGAGI. The CDR3 covers 14 residues. Deletions cut 4 bases from V and 1 base from J, with 10 bases between. The CDR3 bases are TGTGCCAGCAGTTCTGAGGGACAGAACACTGAAGCTTTCTTT. Translation gives CASSSEGQNTEAFF.

This clone appeared a few times. Additional DNA sequences in this sample encode the identical CDR3. The chain links TRBV11-2 to TRBJ2-5; tentatively, D is TRBD2 (5 bases). The CDR3 length is 16 residues. Germline V CDR1 and CDR2: SGHAT, FQNNGV. V gave up 4 bases and J gave up 8 bases, with 23 bases separating them. The CDR3 sequence: CASSSRLSPTDYTQYF. CDR3 DNA: TGTGCCAGCAGCTCCCGACTAAGCCCTACCGATTATACCCAGTACTTC.

The chain is built from TRBV2 and TRBJ2-7; 11 bases match TRBD1. Unmatched junction bases numbered 6, after V lost 5 bases and J lost 3 bases. This CDR3 region has 15 residues. Looked up from germline, CDR1 is SNHLY and CDR2 is FYNNEI. DNA of the CDR3: TGTGCCAGCAGTCGATCCGGGACAGGGGGCTACGAGCAGTACTTC. It encodes CASSRSGTGGYEQYF.

This rearrangement joins TRBV14 to TRBJ2-7; 7 nucleotides line up with TRBD2. J was trimmed by 5 bases and V by 4 bases; bases with no gene match: 5. The germline CDR1 and CDR2 sequences are SGHDN and FVKESK. The CDR3 is 13 residues long. CDR3 sequence (DNA): TGTGCCAGCAGCCCGCGGGGGAATCACGAGCAGTACTTC. Amino acids: CASSPRGNHEQYF.

V gene TRBV19 combines with J gene TRBJ2-7, with TRBD2 identical over 7 bases. The germline V gene encodes CDR1 LNHDA and CDR2 SQIVND (reference sequence). The CDR3 totals 13 residues. V gave up 5 bases and J gave up 1 base; unmatched junction bases: 2. CDR3 sequence (DNA): TGTGCCAGTAGTGCGGGAGCGTCCTACGAGCAGTACTTC. Its protein is CASSAGASYEQYF.

J is TRBJ1-2 and V is TRBV28, with D maybe TRBD1 (5 bases). V gave up 1 base and J gave up 2 bases, with 11 bases separating them. The CDR3 length is 15 residues. CDR1 is MDHEN and CDR2 is SYDVKM in the germline V gene. Here the CDR3 reads CASSLSQGSNYGYTF. CDR3 in DNA: TGTGCCAGCAGTTTATCCCAGGGCTCAAACTATGGCTACACCTTC.

The chain has TRBV5-1 and TRBJ1-2; weak D call: TRBD1 (5 bases). The V gene's germline CDR1 is SGHRS and CDR2 YFSETQ. The CDR3 contains 14 residues. With 0 bases removed from V and 3 bases from J, the gap between germline ends came to 9 bases. CDR3 amino acids: CASSLDPGYYGYTF. The CDR3 bases are TGCGCCAGCAGCTTGGATCCAGGGTACTATGGCTACACCTTC.

The chain joins TRBV19 to TRBJ1-4, with 8 nucleotides matching TRBD1. This CDR3 region has 15 residues. The J segment lost 4 bases and the V segment lost 5 bases, leaving 6 bases of the junction unmatched. CDR1 is LNHDA, CDR2 SQIVND, per germline (reference sequence). The CDR3 spells CASSFDRGGNEKLFF. The DNA of the CDR3 is TGTGCCAGTAGTTTTGACAGGGGAGGTAATGAAAAACTGTTTTTT. Filled out from reference TRBV19 and TRBJ1-4, the complete variable domain reads DGGITQSPKYLFRKEGQNVTLSCEQNLNHDAMYWYRQDPGQGLRLIYYSQIVNDFQKGDIAEGYSVSREKKESFPLTVTSAQKNPTAFYLCASSFDRGGNEKLFFGSGTQLSVL.

This chain joins TRBV9 and TRBJ2-2; 11 bases match TRBD1. This CDR3 contains 17 residues. In germline, CDR1 is SGDLS, CDR2 YYNGEE. J gave up 5 bases and V 4 bases, and 10 bases lay outside the gene matches. This CDR3 is CASSFPSGTGGTGELFF. CDR3 DNA: TGTGCCAGCAGCTTCCCCTCCGGGACAGGGGGAACCGGGGAGCTGTTTTTT.

The genes are TRBV7-3 and TRBJ2-1; tentatively, D is TRBD2 (6 bases). The CDR3 loop spans 11 amino acids. V gave up 5 bases and J gave up 10 bases, with 9 bases separating them. CDR1 SGHTA and CDR2 FQGTGA come from the germline V gene. The CDR3: CASSPGVEQFF. The CDR3 coding sequence is TGTGCCAGCAGCCCGGGAGTGGAGCAGTTCTTC.

This chain joins TRBV12-3 or TRBV12-4 and TRBJ1-1; D is ambiguous. CDR3 length: 12 residues. V was clipped by 6 bases and J by 4 bases, with 9 bases between them. CDR3 nucleotides: TGTGCCAGCAGAAACTGGAGCACTGAAGCTTTCTTT. Protein sequence: CASRNWSTEAFF.

This clone was observed once. The V and J genes are TRBV28 and TRBJ1-6; TRBD1 agrees at 10 bases. The CDR3 sequence is 18 residues long. Trimming at V came to 6 bases and at J to 0 bases, leaving 8 bases not matched to a gene. CDR1 MDHEN and CDR2 SYDVKM come from the germline V gene. For the CDR3, the DNA is TGTGCCAGCAGGGGACGGACAGGGGGAAGCTCCTATAATTCACCCCTCCACTTT. It translates to CASRGRTGGSSYNSPLHF.

In this sample, this clone turned up once. The chain is built from TRBV6-5 and TRBJ2-5; D might be TRBD2 (5 bases). Germline V lookup: CDR1 MNHEY, CDR2 SVGAGI. This CDR3 is built from 12 residues. V was shortened by 6 bases and J by 4 bases, with 9 bases between the two germline ends. CDR3 in DNA: TGTGCCAGCAGCCCGGCGGGAGAGACCCAGTACTTC. This translates into CASSPAGETQYF.

The CDR3 DNA sequence: TGCGCCAGCAGGCAACGGACAGGTGGAAACACTGAAGCTTTCTTT. It yields the protein CASRQRTGGNTEAFF. The chain links TRBV5-1 to TRBJ1-1, with 7 nucleotides matching TRBD1. Germline CDR1 reads SGHRS; CDR2 reads YFSETQ. The V segment lost 5 bases and the J segment 2 bases; nucleotides outside the gene matches: 9. The CDR3 is 15 residues long.

The genes are TRBV6-5 and TRBJ2-3; weak D call: TRBD2 (5 bases). Trimming removed 6 bases from V and 4 bases from J, with 14 bases in between. The V gene's germline CDR1 is MNHEY and CDR2 SVGAGI. The CDR3 spans 14 residues. The CDR3 DNA reads as TGTGCCAGCAGCCACAACGAGAGGGCAGATACGCAGTATTTT. It yields the protein CASSHNERADTQYF.

This clone has only a few counts. The rearrangement uses TRBV5-4 and TRBJ2-7; tentatively, D is TRBD1 (5 bases). This CDR3 comprises 12 residues. V lost 0 bases and J 4 bases, leaving 5 bases between the germline ends. The V gene's germline CDR1 is SGHNT and CDR2 YYREEE (reference sequence). DNA of the CDR3: TGTGCCAGCAGCTTGGAGGGGTACGAGCAGTACTTC. It yields the protein CASSLEGYEQYF.

V gene TRBV29-1 combines with J gene TRBJ2-7; possible D gene TRBD1, 6 bases. Trimming removed 5 bases at V and 4 bases at J, with 12 bases between. This CDR3 contains 12 residues. Germline V gene data show CDR1 as SQVTM and CDR2 as ANQGSEA. The CDR3 bases are TGCAGCGTTAAGGGGGAATATTACGAGCAGTACTTC. As protein: CSVKGEYYEQYF.

V and J are TRBV7-9 and TRBJ2-1, with 11 positions matching TRBD2. V lost 1 base and J lost 2; bases outside the gene matches: 4. Germline V gene lookup returns CDR1 SEHNR and CDR2 FQNEAQ (reference sequence). This CDR3 region has 17 residues. In DNA form, the CDR3 reads TGTGCCAGCAGCTTAGAACTGACTAGCGGGGCCTACAATGAGCAGTTCTTC. It yields the protein CASSLELTSGAYNEQFF.

The chain carries TRBV10-3 and TRBJ2-1, with TRBD2 as a possible D gene (5 bases). V was trimmed by 3 bases and J by 6 bases, leaving 21 bases between them. There are 17 residues in the CDR3. CDR1 is ENHRY, CDR2 SYGVKD, per germline. CDR3 region: CAISDWEYNPVRNEQFF. CDR3 nucleotide sequence: TGTGCCATCAGTGACTGGGAGTACAACCCAGTGCGCAATGAGCAGTTCTTC.